The subject of this entry is one TCR beta chain. The antigen is undetermined. A read error may account for a junction end that differs from germline. The method was immunoSEQ multiplex PCR; TCRdb's version includes in-frame clones alone and lacks a portion of them. Of about 82,000 clones listed, approximately 80% are singletons. From germline, CDR1 is SGHRS and CDR2 YFSETQ. The length of the CDR3 is 16 residues. These data belong to a study of memory CD4+ T cells and cytomegalovirus serostatus. About the research overall: This sample comes from healthy Belgian adults, under 10 CMV seropositive, roughly 22 seronegative. Broader study findings: The CMV-associated TCR signature appears largely within the CD4+ memory repertoire. About 40% of the roughly 160 known CMV-associated TCRbeta sequences appeared in CD4+ memory.

The sort gate was single viable CD3+CD4+CD8-CD45RO+ cells for memory CD4+ T cells. Total CD4+ T cells were enriched by CD4 positive selection. The sequence came from an adult in good health and CMV-seronegative. The chain joins TRBV5-1 to TRBJ1-5; TRBD1 agrees at 11 bases. Input material: memory CD4+ T cells from blood. Here the CDR3 reads CASSPGTGGSYQPQHF. The CDR3, as DNA: TGCGCCAGCAGCCCGGGGACAGGGGGTAGCTATCAGCCCCAGCATTTT.